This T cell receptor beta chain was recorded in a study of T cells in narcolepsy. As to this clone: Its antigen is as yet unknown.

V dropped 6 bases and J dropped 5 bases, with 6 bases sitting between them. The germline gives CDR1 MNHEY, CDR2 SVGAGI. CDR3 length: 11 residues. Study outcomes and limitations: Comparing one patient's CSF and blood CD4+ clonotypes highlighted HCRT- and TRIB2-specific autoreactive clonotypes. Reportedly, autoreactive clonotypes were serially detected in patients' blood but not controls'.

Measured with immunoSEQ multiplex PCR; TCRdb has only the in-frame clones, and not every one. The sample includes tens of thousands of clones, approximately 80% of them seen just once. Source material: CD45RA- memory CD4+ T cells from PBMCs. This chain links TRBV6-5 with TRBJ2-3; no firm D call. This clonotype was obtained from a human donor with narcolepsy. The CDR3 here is CASSPRDTQYF. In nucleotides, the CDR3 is TGTGCCAGCAGCCCTAGAGATACGCAGTATTTT.